This paragraph reports one TCR beta chain. The data stem from a study of control samples from healthy donors and cancer patients. Some clones are missing from TCRdb's copy, which holds only in-frame ones; the method was immunoSEQ multiplex PCR. Of tens of thousands of clones listed, 95% to 97% are singletons. The germline V gene has CDR1 KGHSH and CDR2 LQKENI. Trimming cost V 6 bases and J 1 base, with 18 bases left between them. This CDR3 is built from 17 residues. The TCR originated in a woman aged 25 to 45 in good health. J is TRBJ2-2 and V is TRBV18; the D gene is possibly TRBD2 (6 bases). The source material was blood. CDR3 sequence: CASSPSLGGRNTGELFF. CDR3 in DNA: TGTGCCAGCTCGCCTTCCTTGGGGGGTCGGAACACCGGGGAGCTGTTTTTT.